The TCR beta chain under discussion was sequenced for a study of blood T cell repertoires in COVID-19 (dated by TCRdb to between 2020 and 2021). With respect to the entire study: Collaborator samples came from the United States, Italy and Spain and covered acute and convalescent phases of COVID-19. The material from the prospective study consisted of cDNA or gDNA derived from T cells, B-cell-depleted T cells, or PBMCs. The dataset comprised deeply sampled blood TCRbeta repertoires from subjects exposed to, actively infected with, or recovered from COVID-19. A freely available public database, intended as a resource for researchers studying the immune response to SARS-CoV-2, is where the repertoires were released. The samples were drawn from the first 160 participants of the ongoing ImmuneRACE study and from 1,200 or so subjects provided by 6 global collaborators. The sample metadata nearly always contained a de-identified subject ID, COVID-19 status, age in years and sex. Where available, HLA class I and class II types were obtained from metadata supplied by the sample provider rather than from assay-based typing.

There are 15 amino acids in the CDR3, from cysteine to phenylalanine inclusive. The CDR3 DNA has 45 bases and is translated from base 1. V is pruned by 5 bases and J by 6 bases, leaving 6 bases of the junction without a gene match. CDR1 and CDR2 are read off the germline V gene as SGHVS and FQNEAQ. The immunoSEQ Assay, a bias-controlled multiplex PCR, was used to amplify TCRbeta CDR3 regions from genomic DNA. As for the original processing: Within the assay, amplification of reference gene primers was used to estimate how many nucleated cells each sample contained. To quantify the absolute abundance of each unique TCRbeta CDR3 rearrangement, sequence reads were collapsed and filtered. For each sample, productive Simpson clonality was calculated by taking the square root of Simpson's diversity index across productive rearrangements. In its TCRdb copy, this immuneACCESS table keeps in-frame sequences only and misses some clones. Where compared with another copy, unresolved V genes explain less than half of these, and the others have no known cause. The V and J calls and clone size were taken over from that table, and D and trimming were inferred from the DNA. This sample comprises fewer than 120,000 clones, 87% of them detected only once. The top ten clonotypes cover around 5.1% of the sample.

Details on this clone: Its antigen is currently not known. One base away there is no much larger clone; base qualities are not given.

Whole blood was collected in K2EDTA tubes by collaborating institutions according to the institutions' own protocols. For TCRbeta analysis, collaborators shipped samples as frozen whole blood, isolated PBMCs, or DNA extracted from either of those sample types. What the authors observed across the whole study: The quantity of clinical and demographic metadata differed by source and by participant and was supplied without curation.

The sequencing sample was made of peripheral blood. The receptor's source is a human donor in a cohort sampled during active COVID-19. This sequence uses TRBV7-8 and TRBJ1-5; TRBD1 matches 11 bases in the middle. This receptor carries the CDR3 CASSRGTGGRQPQHF. The DNA is TGTGCCAGCAGCCGCGGGACAGGGGGACGTCAGCCCCAGCATTTT.